A selection of T cell receptor beta chains follows, all from one sample in a study of blood T cell repertoires in COVID-19. Data came from immunoSEQ multiplex PCR; TCRdb stores just in-frame clones and leaves some out. The sample shows over 60,000 clones, 90% of them seen only once. The sequenced sample was peripheral blood. The receptors here all came from a man in his forties or fifties with acute or convalescent COVID-19. The CDR3 runs from the conserved cysteine through the conserved F or W. The D gene is left open where the match is weak. Part of the rows lack a size; the others show once, few, many or a class for expanded clones.

d_gene: .
v_gene: TRBV27
j_gene: TRBJ2-5
abundance: .
CDR3nt: TGTGCCAGCAGTACGCGGAGGGAGCGAGAGACCCAGTACTTC
CDR3aa: CASSTRRERETQYF

d_gene: .
v_gene: TRBV5-6
j_gene: TRBJ1-2
abundance: .
CDR3nt: TGTGCCAGCAGCTTGGGGAGTGGCTACACCTTC
CDR3aa: CASSLGSGYTF

d_gene: .
v_gene: TRBV29-1
j_gene: TRBJ2-1
abundance: .
CDR3nt: TGCAGCGTTGATGGAGTATCGGATTCCTACAATGAGCAGTTCTTC
CDR3aa: CSVDGVSDSYNEQFF

d_gene: TRBD2
v_gene: TRBV29-1
j_gene: TRBJ2-7
abundance: once
CDR3nt: TGCAGCGTTTCGCTCGGGACTAGCGCTTACGAGCAGTACTTC
CDR3aa: CSVSLGTSAYEQYF

d_gene: TRBD2
v_gene: TRBV2
j_gene: TRBJ2-3
abundance: .
CDR3nt: TGTGCCAGCAGTAGAAGCCCAGCGGGAGGTCGGGGAGATACGCAGTATTTT
CDR3aa: CASSRSPAGGRGDTQYF

d_gene: TRBD1
v_gene: TRBV27
j_gene: TRBJ1-5
abundance: once
CDR3nt: TGTGCCAGCAGTTTAGACAGGGGCGGGAATCAGCCCCAGCATTTT
CDR3aa: CASSLDRGGNQPQHF

d_gene: .
v_gene: TRBV15
j_gene: TRBJ2-5
abundance: few
CDR3nt: TGTGCCACCAGCAGAGTGAGGGCCCGCGAGACCCAGTACTTC
CDR3aa: CATSRVRARETQYF

d_gene: .
v_gene: TRBV4-1
j_gene: TRBJ2-1
abundance: .
CDR3nt: TGCGCCAGCAGCCAGGAGGGAAGAGCGCAATTAAATGAGCAGTTCTTC
CDR3aa: CASSQEGRAQLNEQFF

d_gene: TRBD1
v_gene: TRBV2
j_gene: TRBJ2-7
abundance: .
CDR3nt: TGTGCCAGCAGCCGGGACAGGGGCTACGAGCAGTACTTC
CDR3aa: CASSRDRGYEQYF

d_gene: TRBD2
v_gene: TRBV5-4
j_gene: TRBJ2-3
abundance: .
CDR3nt: TGTGCCAGCAGCTTCGAGCGGGAGGGGTATGGTACGCAGTATTTT
CDR3aa: CASSFEREGYGTQYF

d_gene: .
v_gene: TRBV13
j_gene: TRBJ1-1
abundance: .
CDR3nt: TGTGCCAGCAGCTTAGGCCTTACGGGGGACCGTGAAGCTTTCTTT
CDR3aa: CASSLGLTGDREAFF

d_gene: .
v_gene: TRBV27
j_gene: TRBJ1-1
abundance: once
CDR3nt: TGTGCCAGCAGACGGGGGAACACTGAAGCTTTCTTT
CDR3aa: CASRRGNTEAFF

d_gene: .
v_gene: TRBV12-2
j_gene: TRBJ2-7
abundance: .
CDR3nt: TGTGCAAGTCGCTACCCCCTCCCATTTAGCTCCTACGAGCAGTACTTC
CDR3aa: CASRYPLPFSSYEQYF

d_gene: TRBD1
v_gene: TRBV28
j_gene: TRBJ2-3
abundance: .
CDR3nt: TGTGCCAGCAGTCCCAACTCAGGGGGCGCGGGCACAGATACGCAGTATTTT
CDR3aa: CASSPNSGGAGTDTQYF

d_gene: TRBD1
v_gene: TRBV27
j_gene: TRBJ1-5
abundance: .
CDR3nt: TGTGCCAGCAGTTGGACAGGGAATCAGCCCCAGCATTTT
CDR3aa: CASSWTGNQPQHF

d_gene: TRBD1
v_gene: TRBV7-2
j_gene: TRBJ1-2
abundance: .
CDR3nt: TGTGCCAGCAGCTTAGGTGGGACAGGGGCCTGGTGGGGCTACACCTTC
CDR3aa: CASSLGGTGAWWGYTF

d_gene: TRBD2
v_gene: TRBV7-8
j_gene: TRBJ2-5
abundance: .
CDR3nt: TGTGCCAGCAGCTTTATAGCCCCGGGACTAGCGGGAGGGCCGCTGAAGACCCAGTACTTC
CDR3aa: CASSFIAPGLAGGPLKTQYF

d_gene: TRBD1
v_gene: TRBV24-1
j_gene: TRBJ2-1
abundance: .
CDR3nt: TGTGCCACCAGTGATTCAAACAGGGGACCCTACAATGAGCAGTTCTTC
CDR3aa: CATSDSNRGPYNEQFF

d_gene: TRBD1
v_gene: TRBV30
j_gene: TRBJ1-3
abundance: .
CDR3nt: TGTGCCTGGAATCACCCAGGGACAGCCGGAAACACCATATATTTT
CDR3aa: CAWNHPGTAGNTIYF

d_gene: TRBD2
v_gene: TRBV5-4
j_gene: TRBJ2-7
abundance: .
CDR3nt: TGTGCCAGCAGCTCCTTTAGCGGGAGAGGCGAGCAGTACTTC
CDR3aa: CASSSFSGRGEQYF

d_gene: .
v_gene: TRBV7-9
j_gene: TRBJ1-6
abundance: .
CDR3nt: TGTGCCAGCAGCTTAATGGGGACAAATAATTCACCCCTCCACTTT
CDR3aa: CASSLMGTNNSPLHF

d_gene: .
v_gene: TRBV27
j_gene: TRBJ1-1
abundance: .
CDR3nt: TGTGCCAGCAGTTCTTGGGTAGGGGCGAACACTGAAGCTTTCTTT
CDR3aa: CASSSWVGANTEAFF

d_gene: TRBD1
v_gene: TRBV18
j_gene: TRBJ2-6
abundance: once
CDR3nt: TGTGCCAGCTCACCTCCGGGACAGGGGTTCCCAAGCCCGACTTTC
CDR3aa: CASSPPGQGFPSPTF

d_gene: .
v_gene: TRBV12-5
j_gene: TRBJ1-1
abundance: once
CDR3nt: TGTGCTAGTGGTTTGGTATTAGGTGGGGACATCGCTGAAGCTTTCTTT
CDR3aa: CASGLVLGGDIAEAFF

d_gene: .
v_gene: TRBV29-1
j_gene: TRBJ1-3
abundance: few
CDR3nt: TGCAGCGTTGAAGCAGGGCTTGGAAACACCATATATTTT
CDR3aa: CSVEAGLGNTIYF

d_gene: TRBD2
v_gene: TRBV6-5
j_gene: TRBJ2-5
abundance: few
CDR3nt: TGTGCCAGCAGGCCTAGCGGGAGGGCGTCAGAGACCCAGTACTTC
CDR3aa: CASRPSGRASETQYF

d_gene: .
v_gene: TRBV3-1/TRBV3-2
j_gene: TRBJ1-6
abundance: .
CDR3nt: TGTGCCAGCAGCCCTATCCGGACAGTTAGAAATTCACCCCTCCACTTT
CDR3aa: CASSPIRTVRNSPLHF

d_gene: TRBD1
v_gene: TRBV30
j_gene: TRBJ1-1
abundance: .
CDR3nt: TGTGCCTGGAGTCCTGGACAGGTGAACACTGAAGCTTTCTTT
CDR3aa: CAWSPGQVNTEAFF

d_gene: TRBD1
v_gene: TRBV5-5
j_gene: TRBJ2-7
abundance: .
CDR3nt: TGTGCCAGCAGCTGGGGACAGGGTACCTACGAGCAGTACTTC
CDR3aa: CASSWGQGTYEQYF

d_gene: .
v_gene: TRBV3-1/TRBV3-2
j_gene: TRBJ2-7
abundance: .
CDR3nt: TGTGCCAGCAGCCTGTCGACACCTACTCGGACCTACGAGCAGTACTTC
CDR3aa: CASSLSTPTRTYEQYF

d_gene: .
v_gene: TRBV6-5
j_gene: TRBJ1-1
abundance: .
CDR3nt: TGTGCCAGCAGTTACGTGGACATCCACACTGAAGCTTTCTTT
CDR3aa: CASSYVDIHTEAFF

d_gene: .
v_gene: TRBV27
j_gene: TRBJ2-1
abundance: .
CDR3nt: TGTGCCAGCAGTTTAGAGCGGGTGTACAATGAGCAGTTCTTC
CDR3aa: CASSLERVYNEQFF

d_gene: .
v_gene: TRBV11-2
j_gene: TRBJ2-7
abundance: .
CDR3nt: TGTGCCAGCAGAGGGACTGAAAACTACGAGCAGTACTTC
CDR3aa: CASRGTENYEQYF

d_gene: .
v_gene: TRBV7-9
j_gene: TRBJ1-6
abundance: .
CDR3nt: TGTGCCAGCAGCTTAGCTGGAGGACGGGATTCACCCCTCCACTTT
CDR3aa: CASSLAGGRDSPLHF

d_gene: .
v_gene: TRBV19
j_gene: TRBJ1-3
abundance: .
CDR3nt: TGTGCCAGTAGTATAGGTACCAGGACAACCTCTGGAAACACCATATATTTT
CDR3aa: CASSIGTRTTSGNTIYF

d_gene: .
v_gene: TRBV12-3/TRBV12-4
j_gene: TRBJ1-2
abundance: .
CDR3nt: TGTGCCAGCAGAGCCGACGGAGACTATGGCTACACCTTC
CDR3aa: CASRADGDYGYTF

d_gene: .
v_gene: TRBV12-5
j_gene: TRBJ2-7
abundance: .
CDR3nt: TGTGCTAGTGGTTTGGGAACACCTTCCTACGAGCAGTACTTC
CDR3aa: CASGLGTPSYEQYF

d_gene: .
v_gene: TRBV19
j_gene: TRBJ1-4
abundance: .
CDR3nt: TGTGCCAGTAGATACACGTCGTTTGCCACTAATGAAAAACTGTTTTTT
CDR3aa: CASRYTSFATNEKLFF

d_gene: .
v_gene: TRBV7-8
j_gene: TRBJ1-3
abundance: .
CDR3nt: TGTGCCAGCAGCCTCGCATTGACAGACATCTCTGGAAACACCATATATTTT
CDR3aa: CASSLALTDISGNTIYF

d_gene: .
v_gene: TRBV5-4
j_gene: TRBJ1-6
abundance: .
CDR3nt: TGTGCCAGCAGCCCGACAGGTCCCGGGGCACCCCTCCACTTT
CDR3aa: CASSPTGPGAPLHF

d_gene: .
v_gene: TRBV4-3
j_gene: TRBJ2-4
abundance: .
CDR3nt: TGCGCCAGCAGCCAAGAAGACGGGGGAGCCAGAAACATTCAGTACTTC
CDR3aa: CASSQEDGGARNIQYF

d_gene: .
v_gene: TRBV12-3/TRBV12-4
j_gene: TRBJ2-7
abundance: .
CDR3nt: TGTGCCAGCAGTTTTAGATTCCTTGGACAATTCTTC
CDR3aa: CASSFRFLGQFF

d_gene: TRBD2
v_gene: TRBV19
j_gene: TRBJ2-7
abundance: .
CDR3nt: TGTGCCAGTAGTCCGTCTAGCGGGGCTTTCTACGAGCAGTACTTC
CDR3aa: CASSPSSGAFYEQYF

d_gene: .
v_gene: TRBV19
j_gene: TRBJ2-6
abundance: once
CDR3nt: TGTGCCAGTAGTCCTGCTGGGGCCAACGTCCTGACTTTC
CDR3aa: CASSPAGANVLTF

d_gene: TRBD1
v_gene: TRBV7-2
j_gene: TRBJ2-2
abundance: .
CDR3nt: TGTGCCAGCAGCTTAACCTTATTGGGACAGGGTTTCGGGGAGCTGTTTTTT
CDR3aa: CASSLTLLGQGFGELFF

d_gene: .
v_gene: TRBV10-3
j_gene: TRBJ1-2
abundance: .
CDR3nt: TGTGCCATCAGTGGGGGGGATGGCTACACCTTC
CDR3aa: CAISGGDGYTF

d_gene: TRBD1
v_gene: TRBV7-2
j_gene: TRBJ2-7
abundance: .
CDR3nt: TGTGCCAGCAGCTTATTAGGGACAGAGTCCTACGAGCAGTACTTC
CDR3aa: CASSLLGTESYEQYF